A selection of T cell receptor beta chains follows, all from one sample in a study of T cells in Graves' hyperthyroidism and ophthalmopathy. A single record per CDR3 protein comes from TCRdb applying MiXCR to the multiplex PCR reads. This repertoire shows about 480,000 distinct CDR3 sequences, approximately 15% found once; its top ten account for over 15%. The sequenced sample was blood. The receptor source for this set is a woman aged 18 to 35 with Graves' hyperthyroidism. The CDR3 runs from the conserved cysteine through the conserved F or W. The D gene is left open where the match is weak. Clone size is given for some rows only: seen once, a few or many times, or a class if the clone is expanded.

D,size,J,V,DNA,CDR3
.,once,TRBJ2-5,TRBV24-1,TGTGCCACCAGTGCCCTGGACCAGCCAGAGACCCAGTACTTC,CATSALDQPETQYF
.,many,TRBJ1-1,TRBV7-3,TGTGCCAGCAAGGAGGGGCCGAACACTGAAGCTTTCTTT,CASKEGPNTEAFF
.,many,TRBJ2-1,TRBV11-2,TGTGCCAGCAGCCATGACAGCGACCCTGAGCAGTTCTTC,CASSHDSDPEQFF
.,many,TRBJ2-3,TRBV20-1,TGCAGTGCTATGGCGGGACGATTTTCTGGGTTTCCCGATACGCAGTATTTT,CSAMAGRFSGFPDTQYF
.,.,TRBJ1-4,TRBV27,TGTGCCAGCAGTTGGGGCACCAGTGGGGAAAAACTGTTTTTT,CASSWGTSGEKLFF
.,.,TRBJ1-2,TRBV4-2,TGTGCCAGCAGCCAAGGGGAGGCGGGAAACTATGGCTACACCTTC,CASSQGEAGNYGYTF
.,few,TRBJ2-5,TRBV5-1,TGCGCCAGCAGCCCCGGGTCCGGGCGAGAGACCCAGTACTTC,CASSPGSGRETQYF
TRBD2,many,TRBJ2-2,TRBV27,TGTGCCAGCAGTTTATTGGGACTAGTGAACACCGGGGAGCTGTTTTTT,CASSLLGLVNTGELFF
.,.,TRBJ2-2,TRBV19,TGTGCCAGTAGCGGGATGTTCCGGACCGGGGAGCTGTTTTTT,CASSGMFRTGELFF
TRBD2,many,TRBJ2-3,TRBV18,TGTGCCAGCTCACGGACTAGGAGCGATACGCAGTATTTT,CASSRTRSDTQYF
.,many,TRBJ2-7,TRBV30,TGTGCCTGGAGTAGTACAGGTTCCTTTTACGAGCAGTACTTC,CAWSSTGSFYEQYF
TRBD2,many,TRBJ2-1,TRBV2,TGTGCCAGCAGTTCGGGACTAGCGGGAGGGCCTGGGAATGAGCAGTTCTTC,CASSSGLAGGPGNEQFF
TRBD1,.,TRBJ1-2,TRBV30,TGTGCCAGCGAGGGGGGACAGGGGAACTATGGCTACACCTTC,CASEGGQGNYGYTF
TRBD1,many,TRBJ1-2,TRBV5-1,TGCGCCAGCAGCGCCGGGACAGAAGATGGCTACACCTTC,CASSAGTEDGYTF
TRBD1,.,TRBJ2-5,TRBV5-1,TGCGCCAGCAGCTTGTCGCAAACCCGACAGGGGGCTTTGGAGACCCAGTACTTC,CASSLSQTRQGALETQYF
TRBD1,.,TRBJ2-7,TRBV9,TGTGCCAGCGAGGGGACAGACGGATACGAGCAGTACTTC,CASEGTDGYEQYF
TRBD1,few,TRBJ1-5,TRBV10-3,TGTGCCATCCGTGAATGGGACAGGGAAGATCAGCCCCAGCATTTT,CAIREWDREDQPQHF
.,few,TRBJ2-3,TRBV18,TGTGCCAGCTCATCCCAAGTAGATACGCAGTATTTT,CASSSQVDTQYF
TRBD1,many,TRBJ1-4,TRBV12-3/TRBV12-4,TGTGCCAGCAGTTCCCCCGGACAGGGGATTGAAAAACTGTTTTTT,CASSSPGQGIEKLFF
.,.,TRBJ1-5,TRBV27,TGTGCCAGCAGCCCCGGACCCTATCAGCCCCAGCATTTT,CASSPGPYQPQHF
.,many,TRBJ1-5,TRBV13,TGTGCCAGCAGCTTATCCGGGGGCAAGCAGCCCCAGCATTTT,CASSLSGGKQPQHF
TRBD1,.,TRBJ2-3,TRBV19,TGTGCCAGTAGGACACAGGGGGCTCAGACAGATACGCAGTATTTT,CASRTQGAQTDTQYF
.,many,TRBJ2-2,TRBV11-1,TGTGCCAGCAGCTTGCAATCTGGGTTCCTTGGCCGGGAGCTGTTTTTT,CASSLQSGFLGRELFF
.,many,TRBJ2-7,TRBV14,TGTGCCAGCAGCATCACTGCTACGATGCAGTACTTC,CASSITATMQYF
.,many,TRBJ2-7,TRBV20-1,TGCAGTGCTTATATACAGGGTTACGAGCAGTACTTC,CSAYIQGYEQYF
.,few,TRBJ2-3,TRBV3-1,TGTGCCAGCAGCCGAGCGGACACAGATACGCAGTATTTT,CASSRADTDTQYF
TRBD1,many,TRBJ1-1,TRBV27,TGTGCCAGCAGTTTAGGGACAGGGACTAACACTGAAGCTTTCTTT,CASSLGTGTNTEAFF
TRBD1,many,TRBJ2-1,TRBV12-5,TGTGCTAGTGCCAACGGACAGGGGGGGAACAATGAGCAGTTCTTC,CASANGQGGNNEQFF
TRBD1,.,TRBJ1-5,TRBV4-1,TGCGCCAGCAGCCAAGAGGGGACAGGGGCGAATCAGCCCCAGCATTTT,CASSQEGTGANQPQHF
.,many,TRBJ1-2,TRBV19,TGTGCCAGTAGTATAGAGGACAGCCTCTATGGCTACACCTTC,CASSIEDSLYGYTF
TRBD1,many,TRBJ2-6,TRBV11-2,TGTGCCAGCAGCTTAGGGGACAGGAGCTCTGGGGCCAACGTCCTGACTTTC,CASSLGDRSSGANVLTF
TRBD1,.,TRBJ1-3,TRBV19,TGTGCCAGTAGTCCCCTCCCGGGACAGGGCAACACCATATATTTT,CASSPLPGQGNTIYF
.,many,TRBJ1-1,TRBV2,TGTGCCAGCGGGGAGGGATGGCGGAATGAAGCTTTCTTT,CASGEGWRNEAFF
TRBD2,few,TRBJ2-7,TRBV9,TGTGCCAGCAGCGTAGTGGGGACTAGCGGTTCCTACGAGCAGTACTTC,CASSVVGTSGSYEQYF
.,many,TRBJ1-1,TRBV2,TGTGCCAGCTCCAAAGGGCAGTCTACCCACCAAGCTTTCTTT,CASSKGQSTHQAFF
.,many,TRBJ2-5,TRBV24-1,TGTGCCACCAGTGACCTCAGGGGAGAGACCCAGTACTTC,CATSDLRGETQYF
.,many,TRBJ2-1,TRBV27,TGTGCCAGCAGTTTACCGCCGCCTGGGAACAATGAGCAGTTCTTC,CASSLPPPGNNEQFF
TRBD2,many,TRBJ2-5,TRBV20-1,TGCAGTGCTAGAGATCTACGGGGGAGGGGAGAGACCCAGTACTTC,CSARDLRGRGETQYF
.,many,TRBJ2-3,TRBV12-3/TRBV12-4,TGTGCCAGCAGTCCAAGACGTAGGACAGATACGCAGTATTTT,CASSPRRRTDTQYF
TRBD2,.,TRBJ2-2,TRBV9,TGTGCCAGCAGCGTAGCTGAAGCGGGAGCGCCCGGGGAGCTGTTTTTT,CASSVAEAGAPGELFF
TRBD2,.,TRBJ2-4,TRBV7-9,TGTGCCAGCAGCGACCTTAGCGGGAGAACCAAAAACATTCAGTACTTC,CASSDLSGRTKNIQYF
.,few,TRBJ2-5,TRBV20-1,TGCAGTGCTAGAGGAAGGGACTACCAAGAGACCCAGTACTTC,CSARGRDYQETQYF
TRBD2,many,TRBJ2-1,TRBV6-2/TRBV6-3,TGTGCCACTTATCGGCGGGAGGGGGTCTATGAGCAGTTCTTC,CATYRREGVYEQFF
TRBD2,few,TRBJ2-1,TRBV29-1,TGCAGCGTATACGGGACTAGCGGATTTTACAATGAGCAGTTCTTC,CSVYGTSGFYNEQFF
TRBD1,few,TRBJ1-5,TRBV6-5,TGTGCCAGCAGTTACTCGACAGGGCAGCCCCAGCATTTT,CASSYSTGQPQHF
.,many,TRBJ1-4,TRBV27,TGTGCCAGCAGTTTAACTGAAAAACTGTTTTTT,CASSLTEKLFF
TRBD2,once,TRBJ2-7,TRBV20-1,TGCAGTGCCGCGATCGAGACTAGCGGGCTATACGAGCAGTACTTC,CSAAIETSGLYEQYF
.,few,TRBJ1-2,TRBV19,TGTGCCAGTAGTAAACGGGACCGCTACTTCTATGGCTACACCTTC,CASSKRDRYFYGYTF
.,many,TRBJ2-4,TRBV3-1,TGTGCCAGCAGCCAAGAGAGGGCGACCGGCATTCAGTACTTC,CASSQERATGIQYF
TRBD2,.,TRBJ2-1,TRBV2,TGTGCCAGCAGTGAAAGCACTAGCGGGTCCTACAATGAGCAGTTCTTC,CASSESTSGSYNEQFF
.,many,TRBJ1-1,TRBV30,TGTGCCTGTCGACTGGACACTGAAGCTTTCTTT,CACRLDTEAFF
TRBD1,few,TRBJ1-1,TRBV3-1,TGTGCCAGCAGCCCACAGGGGGCAACGAGTGAAGCTTTCTTT,CASSPQGATSEAFF
.,many,TRBJ2-7,TRBV13,TGTGCCAGCAGCCTTAGAGGAAGCGTAAACTACGAGCAGTACTTC,CASSLRGSVNYEQYF
.,many,TRBJ1-1,TRBV4-1,TGCGCCAGCAGCCCTCCACAAGGTTCTAACACTGAAGCTTTCTTT,CASSPPQGSNTEAFF
.,.,TRBJ1-1,TRBV20-1,TGCAGTGCCCGAAAAGGGTCCGTGAACACTGAAGCTTTCTTT,CSARKGSVNTEAFF
.,many,TRBJ1-1,TRBV7-9,TGTGCCAGCAGCCCCCAACACACTGAAGCTTTCTTT,CASSPQHTEAFF
.,many,TRBJ2-5,TRBV12-3/TRBV12-4,TGTGCCAGCTCAGGCGCTTCGAGCCTGGTGGGCCAGTACTTC,CASSGASSLVGQYF
TRBD2,.,TRBJ2-1,TRBV19,TGTGCCAGTAAGGGTCAGCGGGAGGTTCACAATGAGCAGTTCTTC,CASKGQREVHNEQFF
.,many,TRBJ2-1,TRBV12-3/TRBV12-4,TGTGCCAGCAGTCCACACAATGAGCAGTTCTTC,CASSPHNEQFF